This TCR beta chain was observed in a study of tumor and adjacent non-tumor tissue in lung cancer. Germline V gene lookup returns CDR1 SGHAT and CDR2 FQNNGV. The CDR3 is 15 amino acids. Comments on this clonotype: Its target is unknown. The junction shows a germline mismatch at one end, possibly a read error.

RNA was extracted from bulk tissue without any cell sorting. Distant lung tissue was collected more than 3 cm away from the tumor edge. Between August and November 2014, newly diagnosed, chemotherapy-naive lung cancer patients underwent thoracic surgery in China. Overall study results and limits: Tumor TCR diversity, when higher, was linked to shorter survival.

The library came from three nested PCR rounds adapted from ARM-PCR protocols. In TCRdb, the multiplex PCR reads were re-called with MiXCR into one record per CDR3 protein. The sample consists of 81,000 or so distinct CDR3 sequences, 70% to 90% of them appearing once. Sample: distant non-tumor lung tissue. This TCR came from a man aged 60 to 75 with non-small cell lung cancer. This chain connects TRBV11-2 to TRBJ2-5; either TRBD1 or TRBD2 may supply D (5 bases each). This chain's CDR3 is CVSSLNPGQQETQYF. CDR3 DNA: TGTGTCAGCAGCTTGAACCCGGGGCAACAAGAGACCCAGTACTTC.